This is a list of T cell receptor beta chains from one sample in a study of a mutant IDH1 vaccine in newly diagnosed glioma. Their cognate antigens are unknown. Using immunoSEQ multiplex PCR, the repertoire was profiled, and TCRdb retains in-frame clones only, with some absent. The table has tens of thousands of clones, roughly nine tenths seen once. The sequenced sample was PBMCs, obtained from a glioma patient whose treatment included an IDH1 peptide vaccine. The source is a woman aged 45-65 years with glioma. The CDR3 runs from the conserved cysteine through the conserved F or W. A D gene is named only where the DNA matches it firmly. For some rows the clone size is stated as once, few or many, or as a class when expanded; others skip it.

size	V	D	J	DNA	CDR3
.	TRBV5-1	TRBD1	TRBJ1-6	TGCGCCAGCAGCTCAAACCTAGGACAGGGTTCGCCACCCCTCCACTTT	CASSSNLGQGSPPLHF
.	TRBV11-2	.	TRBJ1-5	TGTGCCAGCAGCTTATCACCAAGCCATCAGCCCCAGCATTTT	CASSLSPSHQPQHF
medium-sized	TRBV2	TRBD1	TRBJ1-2	TGTGCCAGCGCACAGACAGGGGGCGGCTACACCTTC	CASAQTGGGYTF
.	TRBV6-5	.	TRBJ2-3	TGTGCCAGCAGTTGGACAGATTCAGATACGCAGTATTTT	CASSWTDSDTQYF
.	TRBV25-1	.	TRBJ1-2	TGTGCCAGCAGTGTTTCGGTGAGCTATGGCTACACCTTC	CASSVSVSYGYTF
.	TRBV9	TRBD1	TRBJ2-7	TGTGCCAGCAGCGTAGGACAGGGACCCTACGAGCAGTACTTC	CASSVGQGPYEQYF
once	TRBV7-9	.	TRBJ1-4	TGTGCCAGCAGCACCCTGACAGCTGCAACTAATGAAAAACTGTTTTTT	CASSTLTAATNEKLFF
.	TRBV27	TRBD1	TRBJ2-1	TGTGCCAGCAGTCCCCGACAGGGGGAAGCTGAGCAGTTCTTC	CASSPRQGEAEQFF
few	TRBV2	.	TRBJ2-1	TGTGCCAGCAGGGAAAGGGGCAGGCAAGTACTCTCTGAGCAGTTCTTC	CASRERGRQVLSEQFF
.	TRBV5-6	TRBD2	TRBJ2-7	TGTGCCAGCAGCTGGAGGGGCGGGAGTAACGACGAGCAGTACTTC	CASSWRGGSNDEQYF
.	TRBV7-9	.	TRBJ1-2	TGTGCCAGCAGCTTTTTAGCCAGGGACTATGGCTACACCTTC	CASSFLARDYGYTF
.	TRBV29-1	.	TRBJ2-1	TGCAGCGTTTTGTTCAATGAGCAGTTCTTC	CSVLFNEQFF
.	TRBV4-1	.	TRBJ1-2	TGCGCCAGCAGCCTGGACCGAAACTATGGCTACACCTTC	CASSLDRNYGYTF
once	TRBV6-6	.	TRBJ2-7	TGTGCCAGCACTTCCGATGGCGCAGGGACCTACGAGCAGTACTTC	CASTSDGAGTYEQYF
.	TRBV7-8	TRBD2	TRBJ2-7	TGTGCCAGCAGCTTAGGGGGACTATTCGGCGAGCAGTACTTC	CASSLGGLFGEQYF
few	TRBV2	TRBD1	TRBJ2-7	TGTGCCAGCAGCCCTCCGGGCGGGACAGGGGGCGGAGGGGCGCAGTACTTC	CASSPPGGTGGGGAQYF
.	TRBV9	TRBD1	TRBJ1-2	TGTGCCAGCAGTGCCCCGGGACAGCGGTCCTATGGCTACACCTTC	CASSAPGQRSYGYTF
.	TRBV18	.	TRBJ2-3	TGTGCCAGCTCCCTTAATTGGGGGGACTTCCCCCCAGATACGCAGTATTTT	CASSLNWGDFPPDTQYF
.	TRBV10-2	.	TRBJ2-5	TGCGCCAGCAGGAACCAAGAGACCCAGTACTTC	CASRNQETQYF
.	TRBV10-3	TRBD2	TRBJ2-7	TGTGCCATCAGTGAGATGCTAGCGGGGACGGCCCACGAGCAGTACTTC	CAISEMLAGTAHEQYF
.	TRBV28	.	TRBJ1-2	TGTGCCAGCAGGTCTATGCAAAACGGGGGGCCGGGTGGCTACACCTTC	CASRSMQNGGPGGYTF
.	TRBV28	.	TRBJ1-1	TGTGCCAGCAGTAGAGGAGGGAGGACTGAAGCTTTCTTT	CASSRGGRTEAFF
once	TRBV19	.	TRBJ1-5	TGTGCCAGTAGTAGCGCCCAGACAGTTCAGCCCCAGCATTTT	CASSSAQTVQPQHF
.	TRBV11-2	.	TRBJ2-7	TGTGCCAGCAGCCCAGACTACGAGCAGTACTTC	CASSPDYEQYF
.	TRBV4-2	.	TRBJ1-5	TGTGCCAGCAGTGAAGGGGGAGTACAGCCCCAGCATTTT	CASSEGGVQPQHF
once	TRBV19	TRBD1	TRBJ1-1	TGTGCCAGTAAATCACAGGGGGCGCGTACTGAAGCTTTCTTT	CASKSQGARTEAFF
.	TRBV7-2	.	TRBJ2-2	TGTGCCAGCAGCCCCGGGGTAGACAGCACCGGGGAGCTGTTTTTT	CASSPGVDSTGELFF
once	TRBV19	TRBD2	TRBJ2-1	TGTGCCAGTATCGGCCCCCTAGCGGGAGACAATGAGCAGTTCTTC	CASIGPLAGDNEQFF
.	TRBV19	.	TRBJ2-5	TGTGCCAGTAGACCCCAGGGCAGGGAAGAGACCCAGTACTTC	CASRPQGREETQYF
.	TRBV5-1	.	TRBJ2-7	TGCGCCAGCAGTGGCGTCGGGTCCTACGAGCAGTACTTC	CASSGVGSYEQYF